This TCR beta chain was recorded in a study of somatic mutations in cytotoxic T cells in rheumatoid arthritis. Study-wide context: Flow sorting yielded some V beta antibody-stained T-cell populations at nearly 100% purity, among them V beta1+ cells sequenced for TCRB.

Concerning this clone: Its antigen is not known.

Study processing details: The authors compared patient CD8+ clones larger than 1% against published virus-specific TCRB sequences. Only a few of these clones matched. Assay used: immunoSEQ multiplex PCR; TCRdb lists only in-frame clones, some missing. V and J calls plus clone size are reproduced from that table; the DNA served to infer D and trimming. In the table there are 20,000 to 25,000 clones, 78% of which are singletons. Points from the study as a whole: Among rheumatoid arthritis patients, TRBV07 appeared slightly underrepresented, and this finding was left without any adjustment for multiple comparisons.

Germline lookup yields CDR1 SGHVS and CDR2 FNYEAQ. This CDR3 is built from 15 residues. V was trimmed by 5 bases and J by 4 bases, leaving 15 bases between them. Positive magnetic bead selection isolated CD4+ and CD8+ cells, and flow cytometry checked purity. The source of this sequence is an adult with rheumatoid arthritis. The genes are TRBV7-6 and TRBJ1-3; D remains ambiguous. The sequencing input was CD8+ T cells sorted from blood. The CDR3 spells CASSPHPRPGNTIYF. The DNA for the CDR3 is TGTGCCAGCAGCCCCCACCCTAGACCCGGAAACACCATATATTTT.